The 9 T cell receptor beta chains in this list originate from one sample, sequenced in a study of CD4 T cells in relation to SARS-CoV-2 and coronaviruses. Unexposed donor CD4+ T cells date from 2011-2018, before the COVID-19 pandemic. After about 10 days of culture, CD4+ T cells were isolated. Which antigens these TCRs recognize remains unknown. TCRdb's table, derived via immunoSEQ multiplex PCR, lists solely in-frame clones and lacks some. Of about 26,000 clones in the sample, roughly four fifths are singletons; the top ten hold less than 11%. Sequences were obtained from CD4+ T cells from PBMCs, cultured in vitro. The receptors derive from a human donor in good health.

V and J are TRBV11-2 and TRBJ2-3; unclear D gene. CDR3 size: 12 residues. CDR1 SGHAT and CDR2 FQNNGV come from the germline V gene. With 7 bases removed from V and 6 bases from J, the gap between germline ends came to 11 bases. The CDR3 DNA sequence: TGTGCCAGCACCCCGGACCCCGATACGCAGTATTTT. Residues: CASTPDPDTQYF. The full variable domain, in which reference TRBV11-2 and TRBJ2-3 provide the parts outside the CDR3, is EAGVAQSPRYKIIEKRQSVAFWCNPISGHATLYWYQQILGQGPKLLIQFQNNGVVDDSQLPKDRFSAERLKGVDSTLKIQPAKLEDSAVYLCASTPDPDTQYFGPGTRLTVL.

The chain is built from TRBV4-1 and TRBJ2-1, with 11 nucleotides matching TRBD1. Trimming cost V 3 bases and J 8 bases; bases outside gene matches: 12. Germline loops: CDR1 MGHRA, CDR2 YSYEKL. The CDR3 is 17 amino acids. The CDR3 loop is CASSQNKGTGGQDEQFF. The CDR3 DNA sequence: TGCGCCAGCAGCCAGAACAAAGGGACAGGGGGGCAAGATGAGCAGTTCTTC.

As DNA, the CDR3 is TGTGCCAGCAGTACATCGGCAACTAGCGGGAGTAGTGGTGAGCAGTTCTTC. Translated: CASSTSATSGSSGEQFF. This chain links TRBV6-2 or TRBV6-3 with TRBJ2-1, with 11 bases lining up with TRBD2. This CDR3 contains 17 residues. Germline V CDR1 and CDR2: MNHEY, SVGEGT. V lost 5 bases, J lost 9 bases, and 15 bases stayed unmatched.

The CDR3 DNA follows: TGCAGCGTCAAGGGGGGGGGCTCCACTGAAGCTTTCTTT. Amino acid sequence: CSVKGGGSTEAFF. V is TRBV29-1 and J is TRBJ1-1; D is perhaps TRBD1 (6 bases). Trimming pared 6 bases from V and 4 bases from J, leaving 15 bases between. This CDR3 contains 13 residues. Looked up from germline, CDR1 is SQVTM and CDR2 is ANQGSEA. The whole variable domain, remainder taken from reference TRBV29-1 and TRBJ1-1, is SAVISQKPSRDICQRGTSLTIQCQVDSQVTMMFWYRQQPGQSLTLIATANQGSEATYESGFVIDKFPISRPNLTFSTLTVSNMSPEDSSIYLCSVKGGGSTEAFFGQGTRLTVV.

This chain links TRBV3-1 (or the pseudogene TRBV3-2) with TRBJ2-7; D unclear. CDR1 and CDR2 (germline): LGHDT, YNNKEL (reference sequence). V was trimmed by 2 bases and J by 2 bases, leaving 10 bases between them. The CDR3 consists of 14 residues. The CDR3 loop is CASSQTGAAYEQYF. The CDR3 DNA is TGTGCCAGCAGCCAAACTGGCGCCGCCTACGAGCAGTACTTC.

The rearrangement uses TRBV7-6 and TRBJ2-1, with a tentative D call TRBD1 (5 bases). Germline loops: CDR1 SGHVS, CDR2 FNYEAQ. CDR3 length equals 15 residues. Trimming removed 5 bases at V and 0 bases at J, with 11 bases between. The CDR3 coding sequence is TGTGCCAGCAGCAAGGGGTTAAGCTCCTACAATGAGCAGTTCTTC. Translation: CASSKGLSSYNEQFF.

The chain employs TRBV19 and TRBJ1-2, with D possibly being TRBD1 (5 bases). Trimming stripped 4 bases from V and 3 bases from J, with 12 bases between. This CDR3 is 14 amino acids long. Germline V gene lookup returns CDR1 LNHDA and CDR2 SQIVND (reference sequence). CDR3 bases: TGTGCCAGTAGTAACGCAGGGTTCGACTATGGCTACACCTTC. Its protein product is CASSNAGFDYGYTF.

CDR3 amino acids: CASSPNPGTGDSSPLHF. For the CDR3, the DNA is TGTGCCAGCTCACCCAATCCCGGGACAGGGGACTCTTCACCCCTCCACTTT. The chain uses TRBV18 and TRBJ1-6, with 10 bases aligning to TRBD1. Unmatched junction bases numbered 11, after V lost 3 bases and J lost 9 bases. The germline V gene encodes CDR1 KGHSH and CDR2 LQKENI. The CDR3 totals 17 residues.

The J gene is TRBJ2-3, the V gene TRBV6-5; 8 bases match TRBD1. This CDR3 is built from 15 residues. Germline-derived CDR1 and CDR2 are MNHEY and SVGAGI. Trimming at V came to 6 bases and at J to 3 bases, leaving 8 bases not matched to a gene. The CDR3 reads CASRQGALRTDTQYF. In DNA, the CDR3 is TGTGCCAGCAGGCAGGGGGCGCTTAGGACAGATACGCAGTATTTT.